These 28 T cell receptor beta chains share one sample of origin, sequenced in a study of T cells in Graves' hyperthyroidism and ophthalmopathy. Amplification yielded TCR beta CDR3 regions, with RNA transcripts as the source. The study used the HTBI primer set for a first-round RT-PCR of the TCR CDR3. Via MiXCR, TCRdb re-called the multiplex PCR reads, giving one row per CDR3 protein. The sample gives under 600,000 distinct CDR3 sequences, about a sixth of which show up once; around 3.5% is in the top ten. Sequenced input: blood. These receptors all stem from a woman between 40 and 50 years old with Graves' ophthalmopathy.

This clonotype has only a few counts. This rearrangement joins TRBV28 to TRBJ1-5; no clear D. Germline V gene lookup returns CDR1 MDHEN and CDR2 SYDVKM. CDR3 length equals 12 residues. Trimming cost V 7 bases and J 9 bases, with 13 bases left between them. This CDR3 is CASTLDSGPQHF. The CDR3 coding sequence is TGTGCCAGCACCCTAGACTCGGGGCCCCAGCATTTT.

V usage is TRBV20-1 and J usage is TRBJ1-5; 7 nucleotides agree with TRBD1. There are 14 residues in the CDR3. The trim removed 3 bases at V and 2 bases at J, leaving 4 bases unmatched. Per the germline V gene, CDR1 is DFQATT and CDR2 is SNEGSKA (reference sequence). CDR3 sequence: CSARSDRGNQPQHF. In DNA form, the CDR3 reads TGCAGTGCTAGGTCCGACAGGGGCAATCAGCCCCAGCATTTT.

The chain couples TRBV28 to TRBJ1-5; D possibly corresponds to TRBD1 (6 bases). The germline V and J ends were trimmed by 8 bases and 3 bases, with 14 bases remaining between them. The CDR3 is made up of 14 amino acids. Per the germline V gene, CDR1 is MDHEN and CDR2 is SYDVKM. The CDR3 DNA is TGTGCCAGCTCGAGGGGGGGTTACAATCAGCCCCAGCATTTT. It translates to CASSRGGYNQPQHF.

The chain has TRBV11-2 and TRBJ2-2; D is unclear. The germline gives CDR1 SGHAT, CDR2 FQNNGV. This CDR3 region has 14 residues. V lost 4 bases, J lost 4 bases, and 10 bases lay in between. CDR3 amino acids: CASSSNDGTGELFF. CDR3 nucleotide sequence: TGTGCCAGCAGCTCAAACGACGGCACCGGGGAGCTGTTTTTT.

The rearrangement uses TRBV6-1 and TRBJ2-1; perhaps D is TRBD1 or TRBD2 (5 bases each). The CDR3 runs 14 residues. Trimming took off 5 bases at V and 8 bases at J, with 16 bases between the two ends. Germline V lookup: CDR1 MNHNS, CDR2 SASEGT. CDR3 DNA: TGTGCCAGCAGTTTCCCGGACTGGGGCGATGAGCAGTTCTTC. It encodes CASSFPDWGDEQFF.

The chain couples TRBV29-1 to TRBJ2-5, with 8 bases matching TRBD1. This CDR3 is built from 15 residues. V lost 7 bases and J lost 3; bases outside the gene matches: 13. CDR1 and CDR2 (germline): SQVTM, ANQGSEA. The CDR3 DNA follows: TGCAGCGCCTGTACGGGACAGGTAATAGAAGAGACCCAGTACTTC. This codes for CSACTGQVIEETQYF.

This clonotype appeared many times. Here the CDR3 reads CASLLQGLPTEAFF. CDR3 sequence (DNA): TGTGCCAGCCTGCTCCAGGGTTTACCCACTGAAGCTTTCTTT. The chain has TRBV28 and TRBJ1-1, with D possibly matching TRBD1 (5 bases). The CDR3 has 14 residues. CDR1 and CDR2 (germline): MDHEN, SYDVKM. Trimming shortened V by 8 bases and J by 4 bases, and 17 bases separated the two germline ends. Complete variable domain (other parts from reference TRBV28 and TRBJ1-1): DVKVTQSSRYLVKRTGEKVFLECVQDMDHENMFWYRQDPGLGLRLIYFSYDVKMKEKGDIPEGYSVSREKKERFSLILESASTNQTSMYLCASLLQGLPTEAFFGQGTRLTVV.

This clonotype was seen many times. CDR3 coding DNA: TGTGCCAGCAGCCCCACAGGGCTCCTCCGGGAGACCCAGTACTTC. Its translation: CASSPTGLLRETQYF. V is TRBV11-1 and J is TRBJ2-5, with D possibly TRBD1 on 6 matching bases. V lost 5 bases to trimming and J lost 5 bases, with 18 bases between them. The germline gives CDR1 SGHAT, CDR2 FQDESV (reference sequence). The CDR3 loop spans 15 amino acids.

In its sample, this clonotype was seen many times. This chain joins TRBV6-1 and TRBJ1-4; no clear D gene. Trimming stripped 5 bases from V and 7 bases from J, with 17 bases between. The CDR3 is 15 amino acids. The germline V gene encodes CDR1 MNHNS and CDR2 SASEGT. The CDR3 sequence: CASSFTLAEGEKLFF. CDR3 bases: TGTGCCAGCAGTTTTACCCTGGCGGAGGGTGAAAAACTGTTTTTT.

There are a few counts of this clonotype. This chain connects TRBV29-1 to TRBJ2-2; D remains unclear. CDR3 length: 11 amino acids. V was clipped by 3 bases and J by 7 bases, with 6 bases between them. Germline V gene lookup returns CDR1 SQVTM and CDR2 ANQGSEA. For the CDR3, the DNA is TGCAGCGTTGAGGTGCTCGGGGAGCTGTTTTTT. Protein: CSVEVLGELFF.

This clonotype was found a few times. This chain joins TRBV27 and TRBJ2-7, with 9 bases identical to TRBD1. The CDR3 is 15 residues long. V was clipped by 5 bases and J by 2 bases; unmatched bases: 7. Germline V gene data show CDR1 as MNHEY and CDR2 as SMNVEV (reference sequence). In DNA form, the CDR3 reads TGTGCCAGCAGTCCGGGACAGGGTAATACCTACGAGCAGTACTTC. This translates into CASSPGQGNTYEQYF.

CDR3 region: CASRTGPDTQYF. In DNA, the CDR3 is TGCGCCAGCAGGACAGGGCCAGATACGCAGTATTTT. The rearrangement uses TRBV10-2 and TRBJ2-3, with TRBD1 matching over 7 bases. CDR3 length: 12 residues. Germline V CDR1 and CDR2: WSHSY, SAAADI. Trimming at V came to 6 bases and at J to 4 bases, leaving 1 base not matched to a gene.

The chain links TRBV10-2 to TRBJ2-1, with 14 bases identical to TRBD2. With V trimmed by 8 bases and J by 8 bases, 8 bases remained unmatched. Germline CDR1 reads WSHSY; CDR2 reads SAAADI. This CDR3 comprises 15 residues. In nucleotides, the CDR3 is TGCGCCAGCGGCGAAGGGACTAGCGGGAGTGATGAGCAGTTCTTC. Translating gives CASGEGTSGSDEQFF.

This clonotype has more than one count but fewer than ten. The chain links TRBV6-5 to TRBJ1-5; 8 positions match TRBD1. V was clipped by 2 bases and J by 9 bases; unmatched bases: 9. The CDR3 contains 15 residues. From germline, CDR1 is MNHEY and CDR2 SVGAGI. DNA for the CDR3: TGTGCCAGCAGTTACGGTGGACAGGGAAAATGGCCCCAGCATTTT. The encoded protein is CASSYGGQGKWPQHF.

This clonotype was seen at least ten times. The gene calls are TRBV2 and TRBJ1-5; no definite D call. The CDR3 covers 13 residues. V gave up 6 bases and J gave up 4 bases, with 10 bases separating them. Germline CDR1 is SNHLY and CDR2 is FYNNEI. The CDR3 sequence: CASSSDRNQPQHF. In DNA, the CDR3 is TGTGCCAGCAGCTCCGACCGTAATCAGCCCCAGCATTTT.

There are many counts of this clonotype. The chain joins TRBV2 to TRBJ2-7; TRBD2 matches at 11 bases. CDR1 is SNHLY, CDR2 FYNNEI, per germline. Trimming took 6 bases from V and 2 from J; bases not matched to a gene: 0. The CDR3 length is 13 residues. The CDR3 nucleotides are TGTGCCAGCAGGGGACTAGCGGCCTACGAGCAGTACTTC. Amino acids: CASRGLAAYEQYF.

The J gene is TRBJ1-4, the V gene TRBV7-2, with a possible D match to TRBD1 (5 bases). This CDR3 comprises 14 residues. Looked up from germline, CDR1 is SGHTA and CDR2 is FQGNSA. The V end lost 4 bases, the J end lost 8 bases, and 14 bases lay between the germline ends. This CDR3 is CASSSSGGEEKLFF. CDR3 bases: TGTGCCAGCAGCTCGTCGGGGGGGGAAGAAAAACTGTTTTTT.

This clonotype turned up a few times. The rearrangement uses TRBV7-9 and TRBJ2-3, with a possible D match to TRBD2 (7 bases). Trimming pared 1 base from V and 4 bases from J, leaving 21 bases between. Germline V gene sequence: CDR1 SEHNR, CDR2 FQNEAQ (reference sequence). This CDR3 spans 18 amino acids. CDR3 sequence (DNA): TGTGCCAGCAGCTTAGTTCTAACGGGGGGCTTGATGGCAGATACGCAGTATTTT. Translation gives CASSLVLTGGLMADTQYF.

The rearrangement joins TRBV29-1 to TRBJ1-2, with no clear D. V lost 7 bases to trimming and J lost 4 bases, with 13 bases between them. This CDR3 has 12 residues. Germline CDR1 is SQVTM and CDR2 is ANQGSEA. The CDR3 bases are TGCAGCGCTATTGACATAGCCTATGGCTACACCTTC. The encoded protein is CSAIDIAYGYTF.

This rearrangement joins TRBV20-1 to TRBJ2-1; TRBD2 is a possible D gene (5 bases). The CDR3 totals 11 residues. Germline CDR1 is DFQATT and CDR2 is SNEGSKA (reference sequence). V was pared by 5 bases and J by 9 bases, with 11 bases between. The CDR3 reads CSAAGVSEQFF. CDR3 bases: TGCAGTGCTGCCGGGGTTTCTGAGCAGTTCTTC.

This clonotype occurred many times. The CDR3 region has the DNA TGTGCCAGCTCACAGGGGGCGCAGGTGGATGCTTTCTTT. Its translation: CASSQGAQVDAFF. V usage is TRBV18 and J usage is TRBJ1-1, with 7 bases identical to TRBD1. The CDR3 totals 13 residues. V gave up 4 bases and J gave up 11 bases; unmatched junction bases: 10. Looked up from germline, CDR1 is KGHSH and CDR2 is LQKENI. Filled out from reference TRBV18 and TRBJ1-1, the complete variable domain reads NAGVMQNPRHLVRRRGQEARLRCSPMKGHSHVYWYRQLPEEGLKFMVYLQKENIIDESGMPKERFSAEFPKEGPSILRIQQVVRGDSAAYFCASSQGAQVDAFFGQGTRLTVV.

V is TRBV12-5 and J is TRBJ2-3, with 7 bases lining up with TRBD1. Germline V gene data show CDR1 as LGHNT and CDR2 as FRNRAP. The V and J ends lost 3 bases and 0 bases, in that order; junction bases with no gene match: 6. The CDR3 contains 16 residues. CDR3: CASGLGTAQSTDTQYF. The CDR3 coding sequence is TGTGCTAGTGGTTTAGGGACAGCCCAGAGCACAGATACGCAGTATTTT.

This clonotype has a count of ten or more. J is TRBJ2-3 and V is TRBV29-1, with D hard to call. The germline gives CDR1 SQVTM, CDR2 ANQGSEA. The CDR3 totals 12 residues. The V end was cut by 4 bases, the J end by 4 bases, with 9 bases between. The CDR3 loop is CSVVGSPDTQYF. The CDR3 DNA reads TGCAGCGTTGTAGGCAGCCCAGATACGCAGTATTTT.

There are many counts of this clonotype. The V gene is TRBV30, the J gene TRBJ2-7, with 9 nucleotides matching TRBD1. CDR1 GTSNPN and CDR2 SVGIG come from the germline V gene (reference sequence). The junction had 3 bases not matched to a gene; V was cut back by 1 base and J by 5 bases. The CDR3 sequence is 13 residues long. The chain's CDR3 is CAWSGQGGNEQYF. In DNA, the CDR3 is TGTGCCTGGAGTGGACAGGGGGGCAACGAGCAGTACTTC.

This chain uses TRBV19 with TRBJ1-2, with TRBD1 identical over 7 bases. Germline loops: CDR1 LNHDA, CDR2 SQIVND (reference sequence). CDR3 length equals 15 residues. The V and J ends lost 5 bases and 6 bases, in that order; junction bases with no gene match: 12. DNA of the CDR3: TGTGCCAGTAGTGCTTCCCCGACAGGGCTGGATGGCTACACCTTC. Its translation: CASSASPTGLDGYTF.

This chain uses TRBV5-4 with TRBJ1-2, with 9 bases fitting TRBD1. There are 16 residues in the CDR3. Germline CDR1 is SGHNT and CDR2 is YYREEE (reference sequence). V gave up 0 bases and J gave up 13 bases; unmatched junction bases: 16. The DNA for the CDR3 is TGTGCCAGCAGCTTGGCCCGGGACAGGGTTTGGTCTAAGGCCACCTTC. Amino acid sequence: CASSLARDRVWSKATF.

This clonotype was found many times. This chain connects TRBV2 to TRBJ1-1, with D unclear. The germline V gene has CDR1 SNHLY and CDR2 FYNNEI. V was clipped by 7 bases and J by 0 bases, with 9 bases between them. This CDR3 contains 13 residues. The CDR3 DNA is TGTGCCAGCATAAGCCCAATGAACACTGAAGCTTTCTTT. Protein: CASISPMNTEAFF.

The chain has TRBV6-1 and TRBJ2-2, with D perhaps matching TRBD1 or TRBD2 (6 bases each). CDR1 and CDR2 (germline): MNHNS, SASEGT. Trimming pared 6 bases from V and 6 bases from J, leaving 14 bases between. The length of the CDR3 is 14 residues. The CDR3 here is CASSTGAEPGELFF. The CDR3 nucleotides are TGTGCCAGCAGCACGGGGGCTGAACCCGGGGAGCTGTTTTTT.